The clone carrying this T cell receptor beta chain was detected only a few times. The antigen is unknown. These data come from a study of identical twins. Study results and caveats: Cord blood's abundant beta clonotypes had fewer insertions, unlike memory repertoires. Shared out-of-frame alpha sequences (those common to twins) showed excess low generation probability.

MiXCR, applied by TCRdb to the 5' RACE reads, yields one record per CDR3 protein. This sample has approximately 680,000 distinct CDR3 sequences; less than 9% occur once, and the top ten carry 1.6%. The V gene's germline CDR1 is SGHAT and CDR2 FQNNGV. CDR3 length: 15 amino acids. Trimming removed 3 bases from V and 2 bases from J; junction bases left unmatched: 3. Donors were all healthy Caucasians. The same sample was also studied in work on yellow fever vaccine responses in identical twins.

Sequencing used PBMCs. This TCR derives from a young woman in good health. The chain uses TRBV11-2 and TRBJ2-1; 8 bases fit TRBD2. The CDR3 is CASSFRLATYNEQFF. The DNA of the CDR3 is TGTGCCAGCAGCTTCCGACTAGCGACCTACAATGAGCAGTTCTTC.